This note documents a single T cell receptor (beta chain) sequence. This clonotype was detected many times. It has no known antigen specificity. Base qualities were left out, and no much larger clone turns up one base away. This record comes from a study of T cells in Graves' hyperthyroidism and ophthalmopathy (dated by TCRdb to the late 2010s). Looking at the study overall: To identify TCR V-J signatures that set the groups apart, the researchers used a discovery cohort of about a hundred patients, made up of 40 to 45 with Graves' ophthalmopathy and 55 to 65 with stable Graves' hyperthyroidism. Prospective prediction of ophthalmopathy was tested in an independent validation cohort of some 19 hyperthyroidism patients and 17 patients who later progressed to ophthalmopathy. The 75 to 100 discovery patients were randomly divided into training and test sets at a 7:3 ratio. The paper reports TCR Vbeta CDR3 sequencing of fewer than 150 peripheral blood samples: 43 ophthalmopathy, fewer than 80 hyperthyroidism and around 17 progressor patients. In about 6 Graves' hyperthyroidism patients, the study also compared T-cell repertoires from thyroid tissue with T-cell repertoires from blood. After sampling, hyperthyroidism patients received methimazole starting at 30 mg daily, and ophthalmopathy patients received high-dose intravenous methylprednisolone.

Stable Graves' hyperthyroidism was defined as no progression to ophthalmopathy during 18 months of follow-up. Hyperthyroidism patients were newly diagnosed, had a disease duration of under 2 months, and were aged 18 to 65 years. Exclusion was applied to patients with uncontrolled infections, other autoimmune diseases, pregnancy or lactation. Diagnoses were based on clinical symptoms, serum thyroxine and TRAb, thyroid ultrasound and orbital computed tomography. Trizol reagent was used to extract total RNA, and RNA quality was then checked on an Agilent 2100 Bioanalyzer. The germline V gene specifies SGDLS as CDR1 and YYNGEE as CDR2. V loses 0 bases, J loses 4 bases, and the germline ends lie 8 bases apart. From its cysteine to its phenylalanine, the CDR3 spans 13 amino acids. The sequence is cut down to CDR3 DNA, 39 bases in frame from base 1. What the work shows at the level of the full study, not this receptor alone: Most expanded thyroid clonotypes (frequency above 0.001) were also detected in blood, suggesting blood repertoires may reflect thyroid immune responses. A model built on a 13 V-J signature distinguished ophthalmopathy from stable hyperthyroidism, reaching about 88% sensitivity and around 81% specificity in cross-validation and 80%/75% in testing. In validation, the model predicted progression to ophthalmopathy with 60% to 71% sensitivity and less than 80% specificity, a median of 6.5 months before onset. No statistical method was used to fix the sample size in advance, and group allocation was not hidden from the investigators.

The TCR beta CDR3 regions were amplified from the RNA transcripts. For the first round of RT-PCR on the TCR CDR3, the HTBI primer set was used together with the Qiagen OneStep RT-PCR kit. Libraries were constructed in a second round of multiplex PCR, after which size selection and purification were performed. Sequencing of the libraries was done on an Illumina HiSeq2000 using paired-end 100 bp reads. In the original analysis: Raw data were processed with SOAPnuke, discarding reads with adapters, uncalled bases, mean Phred below 15, or no exact constant-primer or identifier match. COPE v1.2.5 was used to merge high-quality paired reads, and clonotypes were defined as unique nucleotide sequences. MiTCR v1.1 was used to align clonotypes to the IMGT TRBV, TRBD and TRBJ reference segments. The analysis included only V-J combinations with a frequency above 0.0001, which together covered 99% to 99.2% of the repertoires. A TCS score was defined as the ratio between F50 (clonal expansion) and ExV (chaos), using BLOSUM62-based TCRdist between CDR3 peptides within each V-J. Welch's t-statistics and random forest reduced roughly 540 V-J features to 13, which were used in a naive Bayes classifier (R e1071). The Morisita-Horn index was used to measure how similar the thyroid and blood repertoires were. TCRdb handled the public reads itself, with Q25 trimming in fastp and clone calling in MiXCR, and kept productive beta chains. Here each entry gathers all rows of one CDR3 protein and keeps the most common genes and DNA. The V and J calls and clone size come from TCRdb's table, not from the authors' own analysis. The sample yields roughly 93,000 distinct CDR3 sequences; 35% to 45% were counted once. The ten largest clonotypes hold roughly a tenth of the sample.

The receptor was derived from a woman aged 25 to 39 with Graves' hyperthyroidism. Material: peripheral blood or thyroid tissue (not recorded which). The V and J genes are TRBV9 and TRBJ2-7; the best D guess is TRBD2, with 6 bases matching. CDR3 protein: CASSVAGEYEQYF. The DNA sequence is as follows: TGTGCCAGCAGCGTAGCGGGAGAGTACGAGCAGTACTTC.